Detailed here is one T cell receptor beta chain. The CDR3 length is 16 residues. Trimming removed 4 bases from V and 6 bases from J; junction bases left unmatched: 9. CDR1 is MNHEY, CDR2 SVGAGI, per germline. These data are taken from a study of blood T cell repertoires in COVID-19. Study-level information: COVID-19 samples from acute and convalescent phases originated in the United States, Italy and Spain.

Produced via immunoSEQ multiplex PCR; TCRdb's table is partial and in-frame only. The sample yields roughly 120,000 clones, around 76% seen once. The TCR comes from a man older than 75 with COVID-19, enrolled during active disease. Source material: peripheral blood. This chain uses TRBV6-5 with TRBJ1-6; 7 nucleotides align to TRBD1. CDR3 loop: CASSSVDRVFNSPLHF. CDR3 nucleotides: TGTGCCAGCAGTTCCGTCGACAGGGTCTTTAATTCACCCCTCCACTTT.